This TCR beta chain is drawn from a study of T cells in localized non-small cell lung cancer. Study-wide points: Uninvolved adjacent lung showed the highest T cell clonality, exceeding tumor. Overall survival was longer when the density of T cells in the blood was higher. Heterogeneity within the tumor remains possible, as just one region underwent sequencing.

Points on this clone: Its antigen remains unidentified.

V was trimmed by 0 bases and J by 0 bases, leaving 11 bases between them. CDR3 length equals 15 residues. CDR1 and CDR2 (germline): GTSNPN, SVGIG (reference sequence). The method was immunoSEQ multiplex PCR; TCRdb's version includes in-frame clones alone and lacks a portion of them. Of 25,000 to 35,000 clones in the sample, approximately 91% were seen once. This specimen was peripheral blood, taken before any cancer treatment. The chain carries TRBV30 and TRBJ1-1; D possibly corresponds to TRBD1 (5 bases). This sequence was found in a female donor of 60 years or more with stage I lung adenocarcinoma. This CDR3 is CAWSVGGRMNTEAFF. The CDR3 nucleotides are TGTGCCTGGAGTGTGGGGGGGAGAATGAACACTGAAGCTTTCTTT.